The 28 T cell receptor beta chains in this list originate from one sample, sequenced in a study of T cell responses to AZD1222 COVID-19 vaccine. Only in-frame clones appear in the TCRdb table, and some are missing; sequencing was by immunoSEQ multiplex PCR. Here the sample spans over 110,000 clones, 92% being singletons. Sequences were derived from peripheral blood, sampled on day 0 of AZD1222 vaccination. Receptors originate from an adult in good health.

The sample holds one count of this clone. The chain has TRBV9 and TRBJ2-2; 8 nucleotides line up with TRBD2. Germline assignment: CDR1 SGDLS and CDR2 YYNGEE. This CDR3 contains 16 residues. Trimming took 2 bases from V and 4 from J; bases not matched to a gene: 7. For the CDR3, the DNA is TGTGCCAGCAGCGTTACCGGGACTAGTGGCACCGGGGAGCTGTTTTTT. It translates to CASSVTGTSGTGELFF.

The chain couples TRBV4-1 to TRBJ1-2, with 7 bases aligning to TRBD1. Trimming took 4 bases from V and 9 from J; bases not matched to a gene: 5. The CDR3 sequence is 12 residues long. The germline gives CDR1 MGHRA, CDR2 YSYEKL. The CDR3 region has the DNA TGCGCCAGCAGCCTCAGGGGGATGAGCTACACCTTC. This translates into CASSLRGMSYTF.

In DNA, the CDR3 is TGTGCCAGCAGCTCCGGACTAGTCACAGATACGCAGTATTTT. It translates to CASSSGLVTDTQYF. V is TRBV9 and J is TRBJ2-3, with TRBD2 matching 7 bases. CDR1 is SGDLS, CDR2 YYNGEE, per germline. Unmatched junction bases numbered 4, after V lost 4 bases and J lost 2 bases. The CDR3 spans 14 residues.

This chain uses TRBV7-9 with TRBJ1-4, with 9 bases matching TRBD1. Germline-derived CDR1 and CDR2 are SEHNR and FQNEAQ (reference sequence). V shed 5 bases, J shed 7 bases, and the junction held 8 bases outside the gene matches. The CDR3 is 15 residues long. The DNA for the CDR3 is TGTGCCAGCAGCCCCACAGGGGGCGCGGGTGAAAAACTGTTTTTT. Translation gives CASSPTGGAGEKLFF.

This chain links TRBV5-1 with TRBJ2-3; D is perhaps TRBD1 (5 bases). The CDR3 is 16 residues long. Germline loops: CDR1 SGHRS, CDR2 YFSETQ. Trimming left V 0 bases short and J 1 base short, with 12 bases between. The CDR3, as DNA: TGCGCCAGCAGCTTGGCCTGGGGCAGGGGCACAGATACGCAGTATTTT. This encodes CASSLAWGRGTDTQYF.

The chain joins TRBV18 to TRBJ2-1; 9 nucleotides line up with TRBD2. J gave up 12 bases and V 3 bases, and 9 bases lay outside the gene matches. Germline V gene sequence: CDR1 KGHSH, CDR2 LQKENI. The CDR3 length is 14 residues. The CDR3 nucleotides read TGTGCCAGCTCACCGGCGGGAGGGCTTGTGGTGCAGTTCTTC. It specifies CASSPAGGLVVQFF.

This chain connects TRBV5-1 to TRBJ1-3; D is unclear. CDR3 size: 14 residues. The V gene lost 0 bases and the J gene lost 4 bases, with 8 bases spanning the gap. Germline assignment: CDR1 SGHRS and CDR2 YFSETQ. The CDR3 DNA follows: TGCGCCAGCAGCTTGGGGGCAGAAGGAAACACCATATATTTT. Translated: CASSLGAEGNTIYF.

CDR3 nucleotides: TGTGCAAGTCGCTTTCCAAAGGGACAGGTCAACCACGAGCAGTACTTC. This encodes CASRFPKGQVNHEQYF. V and J are TRBV12-2 and TRBJ2-7; no DNA check was done on the table's D call, TRBD1. TRBV12-2 is flagged as a pseudogene. This CDR3 comprises 16 residues.

The chain has TRBV30 and TRBJ1-2, with D uncertain. The CDR3 sequence is 18 residues long. The V end was cut by 3 bases, the J end by 0 bases, with 23 bases between. Per germline, CDR1 GTSNPN and CDR2 SVGIG (reference sequence). The CDR3 loop reads CAWRPWGTPGRTNYGYTF. The DNA for the CDR3 is TGTGCCTGGAGACCCTGGGGAACGCCAGGCCGTACTAACTATGGCTACACCTTC.

CDR3 DNA sequence: TGTGCCAGCAGCTTGGGGGATTCGAACACTGAAGCTTTCTTT. Translated: CASSLGDSNTEAFF. The chain couples TRBV5-5 to TRBJ1-1; D is uncertain. There are 14 residues in the CDR3. Germline V gene data show CDR1 as SGHKS and CDR2 as YYEKEE (reference sequence). V lost 0 bases, J lost 1 base, and 7 bases lay in between.

This chain connects TRBV18 to TRBJ1-1, with 10 bases aligning to TRBD1. This CDR3 spans 17 amino acids. V dropped 3 bases and J dropped 1; count of bases not matched to a gene: 8. Germline V lookup: CDR1 KGHSH, CDR2 LQKENI. This CDR3 reads CASSPLPGQGTNTEAFF. CDR3 DNA: TGTGCCAGCTCACCTTTACCGGGACAGGGGACGAACACTGAAGCTTTCTTT.

The rearrangement joins TRBV5-4 to TRBJ2-1, with D perhaps TRBD1 (7 bases). With 1 base removed from V and 7 bases from J, the gap between germline ends came to 18 bases. Germline CDR1 SGHNT, CDR2 YYREEE (reference sequence). The CDR3 contains 16 residues. CDR3 region: CASSLSGGLRSNEQFF. The CDR3 DNA follows: TGTGCCAGCAGCTTGTCAGGGGGGCTTCGGAGTAATGAGCAGTTCTTC.

CDR3 residues: CASSRAQGLLSTEAFF. Here the CDR3 DNA reads TGCGCCAGCAGCAGGGCGCAGGGGCTCCTTTCCACTGAAGCTTTCTTT. J is TRBJ1-1 and V is TRBV5-1, with D possibly being TRBD1 (6 bases). CDR3 length: 16 amino acids. V was trimmed by 4 bases and J by 4 bases, leaving 20 bases between them. In germline, CDR1 is SGHRS, CDR2 YFSETQ.

The chain uses TRBV7-3 and TRBJ1-1; D ambiguous. This CDR3 is 17 amino acids long. V lost 4 bases and J lost 0, with 18 bases in between. Germline CDR1 SGHTA, CDR2 FQGTGA. CDR3 DNA: TGTGCCAGCAGCTCCGGGGAGTGGGAAGACATGAACACTGAAGCTTTCTTT. This codes for CASSSGEWEDMNTEAFF. The full variable domain, rest sourced from reference TRBV7-3 and TRBJ1-1, is GAGVSQTPSNKVTEKGKYVELRCDPISGHTALYWYRQSLGQGPEFLIYFQGTGAADDSGLPNDRFFAVRPEGSVSTLKIQRTERGDSAVYLCASSSGEWEDMNTEAFFGQGTRLTVV.

The chain uses TRBV28 and TRBJ1-5, with D perhaps matching TRBD1 (6 bases). Germline V gene sequence: CDR1 MDHEN, CDR2 SYDVKM. The V and J ends lost 3 bases and 6 bases respectively, with 18 bases between them. The CDR3 has 16 residues. The chain's CDR3 is CASSFWGRGGGQPQHF. CDR3 bases: TGTGCCAGCAGTTTTTGGGGGCGCGGAGGGGGTCAGCCCCAGCATTTT.

This clone was seen a single time. The chain recombines TRBV6-5 with TRBJ1-1; D unclear. Germline V CDR1 and CDR2: MNHEY, SVGAGI. V was shortened by 6 bases and J by 3 bases, with 11 bases between the two germline ends. The CDR3 is 13 residues long. This CDR3 reads CASRRASHTEAFF. The CDR3 region has the DNA TGTGCCAGCAGGCGGGCCTCTCACACTGAAGCTTTCTTT.

V and J are TRBV28 and TRBJ1-2; D uncertain. Looked up from germline, CDR1 is MDHEN and CDR2 is SYDVKM. V was clipped by 7 bases and J by 2 bases, with 8 bases between them. The length of the CDR3 is 12 residues. In nucleotides, the CDR3 is TGTGCCAGCACTGGATCGAACTATGGCTACACCTTC. Translating it yields CASTGSNYGYTF.

This chain connects TRBV5-4 to TRBJ1-2, with 7 bases lining up with TRBD1. Trimming took 4 bases from V and 4 from J; bases not matched to a gene: 7. Per germline, CDR1 SGHNT and CDR2 YYREEE (reference sequence). CDR3 length: 14 amino acids. CDR3 DNA: TGTGCCAGCAGCCTCGGGACAGACCTCTATGGCTACACCTTC. This sequence encodes CASSLGTDLYGYTF.

This rearrangement joins TRBV27 to TRBJ2-7, with 7 bases lining up with TRBD1. The CDR3 runs 12 residues. V lost 7 bases and J lost 6; bases outside the gene matches: 6. Per the germline V gene, CDR1 is MNHEY and CDR2 is SMNVEV (reference sequence). The CDR3 sequence: CASTHRGGEQYF. DNA for the CDR3: TGTGCCAGCACCCACAGGGGTGGCGAGCAGTACTTC.

The chain couples TRBV9 to TRBJ2-2; 8 nucleotides match TRBD1. V was pared by 4 bases and J by 4 bases, with 9 bases of the junction left unmatched. This CDR3 spans 16 amino acids. Germline CDR1 and CDR2: SGDLS and YYNGEE. CDR3 bases: TGTGCCAGCAGCCCAAGATGGACAGGGACCACCGGGGAGCTGTTTTTT. Translated, it gives CASSPRWTGTTGELFF.

The chain recombines TRBV5-4 with TRBJ1-6; weak D call: TRBD1 (5 bases). V lost 0 bases, J lost 10 bases, and 11 bases lay in between. Germline lookup yields CDR1 SGHNT and CDR2 YYREEE (reference sequence). This CDR3 has 14 amino acids. The CDR3: CASSLGPGGSPLHF. The DNA for the CDR3 is TGTGCCAGCAGCTTGGGCCCCGGGGGATCACCCCTCCACTTT. Using reference TRBV5-4 and TRBJ1-6 for the parts outside the CDR3, the full variable domain is ETGVTQSPTHLIKTRGQQVTLRCSSQSGHNTVSWYQQALGQGPQFIFQYYREEENGRGNFPPRFSGLQFPNYSSELNVNALELDDSALYLCASSLGPGGSPLHFGNGTRLTVT.

This clone was counted between two and nine times. V is TRBV11-2 and J is TRBJ1-2, with D tentatively TRBD1 (6 bases). V lost 4 bases, J lost 5 bases, and 11 bases lay in between. The germline V gene has CDR1 SGHAT and CDR2 FQNNGV. This CDR3 comprises 13 residues. The CDR3 DNA is TGTGCCAGCAGCTATACAGGGTCGTATGGCTACACCTTC. Residues: CASSYTGSYGYTF.

V is TRBV30 and J is TRBJ2-5; D is unresolved. The CDR3 spans 14 residues. Germline V gene data show CDR1 as GTSNPN and CDR2 as SVGIG (reference sequence). Between the trimmed V and J ends, which lost 0 bases and 2 bases, there was a span of 10 bases. The CDR3 region has the DNA TGTGCCTGGAGTGTAATGAGGCTACAAGAGACCCAGTACTTC. It encodes CAWSVMRLQETQYF. The complete variable domain, with remaining parts taken from reference TRBV30 and TRBJ2-5, reads SQTIHQWPATLVQPVGSPLSLECTVEGTSNPNLYWYRQAAGRGLQLLFYSVGIGQISSEVPQNLSASRPQDRQFILSSKKLLLSDSGFYLCAWSVMRLQETQYFGPGTRLLVL.

The chain is built from TRBV9 and TRBJ2-3, with D maybe TRBD1 (6 bases). Germline V gene lookup returns CDR1 SGDLS and CDR2 YYNGEE. The CDR3 sequence is 16 residues long. The germline V and J ends were trimmed by 4 bases and 10 bases, with 25 bases remaining between them. The CDR3 nucleotides are TGTGCCAGCAGCATCCTATCGGCCCCAGGTCAGGGGCCGCAGTATTTT. Its translation is CASSILSAPGQGPQYF. Filled out from reference TRBV9 and TRBJ2-3, the complete variable domain reads DSGVTQTPKHLITATGQRVTLRCSPRSGDLSVYWYQQSLDQGLQFLIQYYNGEERAKGNILERFSAQQFPDLHSELNLSSLELGDSALYFCASSILSAPGQGPQYFGPGTRLTVL.

V is TRBV28 and J is TRBJ1-2, with 10 bases matching TRBD1. This CDR3 is built from 14 residues. Germline V gene data show CDR1 as MDHEN and CDR2 as SYDVKM. The J segment lost 3 bases and the V segment lost 5 bases, leaving 3 bases of the junction unmatched. DNA of the CDR3: TGTGCCAGCAGTACGGGACAGGGGCACTATGGCTACACCTTC. It is translated as CASSTGQGHYGYTF.

The chain is built from TRBV5-4 and TRBJ2-7, with a weak D call TRBD1 (6 bases). V lost 6 bases and J 3 bases, leaving 10 bases between the germline ends. Germline CDR1 SGHNT, CDR2 YYREEE (reference sequence). The CDR3 length is 12 residues. CDR3 in amino acids: CASTAQGYEQYF. The CDR3 nucleotides are TGTGCCAGCACCGCACAGGGCTACGAGCAGTACTTC.

The rearrangement links TRBV6-1 to TRBJ2-2; tentative D call: TRBD1 (6 bases). Germline CDR1 MNHNS, CDR2 SASEGT. Trimming pared 3 bases from V and 5 bases from J, leaving 10 bases between. The CDR3 loop spans 14 amino acids. The CDR3 is CASSDKGETGELFF. The CDR3 DNA reads as TGTGCCAGCAGTGACAAGGGGGAGACCGGGGAGCTGTTTTTT.

V usage is TRBV5-1 and J usage is TRBJ2-1, with 7 bases matching TRBD1. After removal of 4 bases from V and 9 bases from J, the junction contained 16 bases not matched to a gene. CDR1 SGHRS and CDR2 YFSETQ come from the germline V gene. The CDR3 is 16 residues long. The CDR3 coding sequence is TGCGCCAGCAGCCTCGACCCCGGGACAGCACGAGGTGAGCAGTTCTTC. Translated, it gives CASSLDPGTARGEQFF.